The clone carrying this T cell receptor (beta chain) was seen a few times. Generated by immunoSEQ multiplex PCR, the TCRdb table keeps only in-frame clones and is missing some. This sample has about 220,000 clones, with 80% to 90% found just once. This CDR3 contains 16 residues. Germline CDR1 SGHRS, CDR2 YFSETQ. Trimming at V came to 0 bases and at J to 2 bases, leaving 5 bases not matched to a gene. This specimen belongs to a study of blood T cell repertoires in COVID-19. Across the whole study: T cells, B-cell-depleted T cells, or PBMCs provided the cDNA or gDNA that served as material.

Those enrolled, adults aged about 18 to 95 years, came from about two dozen US areas. Those designated as exposed participants met a COVID-19 case within 2 weeks before study entry. Input material: PBMCs or T cells enriched from blood (not recorded which). This TCR was sampled from a woman aged 45-60 years who had been exposed to COVID-19. J is TRBJ2-3 and V is TRBV5-1, with 8 bases lining up with TRBD2. CDR3 residues: CASSLGHGGATDTQYF. The CDR3 region has the DNA TGCGCCAGCAGCTTGGGCCACGGGGGGGCCACAGATACGCAGTATTTT.